The clone carrying this TCR beta chain has just a few counts. This sample was included in a study of blood T cell repertoires in COVID-19. Study in general: The samples span acute and convalescent COVID-19 from the United States, Italy and Spain.

The CDR3 totals 14 residues. Trimming took 1 base from V and 3 from J, leaving 8 bases between them. Germline CDR1 and CDR2: SGHTA and FQGNSA. As processed by the authors: Estimated nucleated cell counts came from reference gene primer amplification. Assay: immunoSEQ multiplex PCR; the TCRdb copy retains only in-frame clones and omits some. That table furnishes V, J and clone size, whereas the DNA furnished D and trimming. The sample contains about 33,000 clones, 85% of which appear only once. This clonotype was obtained from a human donor in a cohort sampled during active COVID-19. This chain uses TRBV7-2 with TRBJ2-3, with D possibly being TRBD2 (5 bases). Sequences were obtained from peripheral blood. This CDR3 reads CASSLEWETDTQYF. For the CDR3, the DNA is TGTGCCAGCAGCTTAGAGTGGGAGACAGATACGCAGTATTTT.